Below are 26 T cell receptor beta chains sequenced from a single sample in a study of T cells in Graves' hyperthyroidism and ophthalmopathy. Amplification yielded TCR beta CDR3 regions, with RNA transcripts as the source. HTBI primers were employed in a first-round RT-PCR of the TCR CDR3. TCRdb ran MiXCR on the multiplex PCR reads and lists one entry per CDR3 protein. The sample consists of 500,000 to 700,000 distinct CDR3 sequences, over 15% of them appearing once. The sequenced sample was blood. The origin of the receptors is a woman under 30 with Graves' hyperthyroidism.

The chain couples TRBV6-5 to TRBJ1-2, with unresolved D. The ends were cut back, 0 bases at V and 7 bases at J, with 12 bases in the middle. Germline assignment: CDR1 MNHEY and CDR2 SVGAGI. The CDR3 totals 14 residues. CDR3 protein: CASSYSPQSPGYTF. The CDR3 coding sequence is TGTGCCAGCAGTTACTCTCCGCAAAGCCCTGGCTACACCTTC.

This clonotype has ten or more counts. The V gene is TRBV20-1, the J gene TRBJ2-1; the D is unclear. This CDR3 is built from 14 residues. Per germline, CDR1 DFQATT and CDR2 SNEGSKA (reference sequence). V lost 3 bases and J 6 bases, leaving 15 bases between the germline ends. CDR3 bases: TGCAGTGCTAGCCTCGCTATTTATACCAATGAGCAGTTCTTC. This gives the protein CSASLAIYTNEQFF.

In this sample, this clonotype turned up many times. The chain uses TRBV5-6 and TRBJ1-6; perhaps TRBD1 as D (5 bases). Per germline, CDR1 SGHDT and CDR2 YYEEEE. Trimming took off 4 bases at V and 9 bases at J, with 14 bases between the two ends. This CDR3 is built from 14 residues. The CDR3 DNA reads as TGTGCCAGCAGCGCCGGGACTTTGAGTTCACCCCTCCACTTT. Amino acids: CASSAGTLSSPLHF.

The table lists this clonotype with a few counts. One junction end disagrees with the germline gene, perhaps due to a read error. CDR3 DNA: TGTGCCAGCGCTTCCCTTAGCTATGGCTTCACCTTC. This codes for CASASLSYGFTF. The chain recombines TRBV12-3 or TRBV12-4 with TRBJ1-2, with unresolved D. The CDR3 consists of 12 residues.

This clonotype was picked up many times. The J gene is TRBJ1-2, the V gene TRBV29-1; D is perhaps TRBD1 (5 bases). This CDR3 is 13 amino acids long. V shed 1 base and J shed 4 bases, with 10 bases lying between them. Germline V gene sequence: CDR1 SQVTM, CDR2 ANQGSEA. CDR3: CSVEGQGTYGYTF. The CDR3 coding sequence is TGCAGCGTTGAAGGCCAGGGAACCTATGGCTACACCTTC.

The V call is TRBV18, the J call TRBJ2-7; 9 nucleotides align to TRBD1. This CDR3 contains 13 residues. With 7 bases clipped from V and 3 bases from J, the junction kept 4 bases outside the gene matches. Germline V CDR1 and CDR2: KGHSH, LQKENI. CDR3 sequence (DNA): TGTGCCAGCTGCCGGGACAGGGACTACGAGCAGTACTTC. It is translated as CASCRDRDYEQYF.

The J gene is TRBJ1-2, the V gene TRBV11-2; D is ambiguous. Between the trimmed V and J ends, which lost 10 bases and 3 bases, there was a span of 15 bases. The CDR3 has 13 residues. CDR1 SGHAT and CDR2 FQNNGV come from the germline V gene. CDR3 region: CAIAGGPYYGYTF. DNA for the CDR3: TGTGCCATCGCCGGAGGGCCCTACTATGGCTACACCTTC.

This clonotype has more than one count but fewer than ten. This chain uses TRBV24-1 with TRBJ1-1; TRBD1 agrees at 7 bases. Germline V lookup: CDR1 KGHDR, CDR2 SFDVKD. This CDR3 region has 12 residues. J was trimmed by 10 bases and V by 5 bases; bases with no gene match: 6. Here the CDR3 DNA reads TGTGCCACCAGTGGCTACAGGGGCGCAGCTTTCTTT. It specifies CATSGYRGAAFF.

The sample holds a few counts of this clonotype. The chain uses TRBV6-4 and TRBJ2-7, with TRBD1 as a possible D gene (5 bases). The CDR3 runs to 16 residues. Germline CDR1 reads MRHNA; CDR2 reads SNTAGT. The V end was cut by 0 bases, the J end by 1 base, with 13 bases between. Here the CDR3 reads CASSDSTVAGSYEQYF. DNA of the CDR3: TGTGCCAGCAGTGACTCGACAGTGGCAGGTTCCTACGAGCAGTACTTC.

This clonotype appeared many times. This chain links TRBV3-1 with TRBJ1-1; D gene uncertain. Per the germline V gene, CDR1 is LGHDT and CDR2 is YNNKEL (reference sequence). Trimming took 0 bases from V and 8 from J, leaving 10 bases between them. The CDR3 has 13 residues. CDR3 loop: CASSQEPGAEAFF. DNA for the CDR3: TGTGCCAGCAGCCAAGAGCCGGGAGCCGAAGCTTTCTTT.

This clonotype was seen a few times. The V call is TRBV3-1, the J call TRBJ2-7; D possibly matches TRBD1 or TRBD2 (5 bases each). Trimming left V 2 bases short and J 6 bases short, with 11 bases between. This CDR3 has 13 residues. In germline, CDR1 is LGHDT, CDR2 YNNKEL (reference sequence). The CDR3 spells CASSQFSGGEQYF. In DNA, the CDR3 is TGTGCCAGCAGCCAATTTTCTGGGGGCGAGCAGTACTTC.

This clonotype was seen repeatedly, ten times or more. The chain joins TRBV7-2 to TRBJ1-5; perhaps TRBD1 as D (6 bases). Germline CDR1 reads SGHTA; CDR2 reads FQGNSA. The CDR3 length is 15 residues. The V end was cut by 1 base, the J end by 11 bases, with 18 bases between. CDR3 in DNA: TGTGCCAGCAGCTTAGGCGGGGGCAGCAAGGCGGCCCAGCATTTT. Translated, it gives CASSLGGGSKAAQHF. The full variable domain, its missing parts supplied by reference TRBV7-2 and TRBJ1-5, is GAGVSQSPSNKVTEKGKDVELRCDPISGHTALYWYRQSLGQGLEFLIYFQGNSAPDKSGLPSDRFSAERTGGSVSTLTIQRTQQEDSAVYLCASSLGGGSKAAQHFGDGTRLSIL.

Ten or more counts support this clonotype. The chain combines TRBV2 with TRBJ2-1; TRBD2 matches at 8 bases. Germline lookup yields CDR1 SNHLY and CDR2 FYNNEI. The trim removed 3 bases at V and 15 bases at J, leaving 10 bases unmatched. The length of the CDR3 is 13 residues. In DNA, the CDR3 is TGTGCCAGCAGTGACACTAGCGGAGGGGCGTTGTTCTTC. Its translation is CASSDTSGGALFF.

The rearrangement uses TRBV7-6 and TRBJ2-3; 8 bases are shared with TRBD1. V gave up 1 base and J gave up 0 bases; unmatched junction bases: 6. The germline gives CDR1 SGHVS, CDR2 FNYEAQ. CDR3 length: 17 residues. In nucleotides, the CDR3 is TGTGCCAGCAGCTTAGGAAGGACAGGGTGGAGCACAGATACGCAGTATTTT. Translated, it gives CASSLGRTGWSTDTQYF.

The table lists this clonotype with many counts. The chain employs TRBV7-2 and TRBJ1-2, with unresolved D. V dropped 0 bases and J dropped 0 bases, with 2 bases sitting between them. Germline CDR1 is SGHTA and CDR2 is FQGNSA. The CDR3 loop spans 13 amino acids. The CDR3 bases are TGTGCCAGCAGCTTAGCTGCTAACTATGGCTACACCTTC. As protein: CASSLAANYGYTF.

In its sample, this clonotype was seen many times. The genes are TRBV20-1 and TRBJ2-1; D possibly uses TRBD1 or TRBD2 (5 bases each). The V end lost 2 bases, the J end lost 8 bases, and 22 bases lay between the germline ends. Germline V lookup: CDR1 DFQATT, CDR2 SNEGSKA (reference sequence). The CDR3 is 16 amino acids. CDR3 coding DNA: TGCAGTGCTAGAATATCGGGGCGTAGGTTGTCGGATGAGCAGTTCTTC. Protein product: CSARISGRRLSDEQFF.

This clonotype was counted between two and nine times. The chain recombines TRBV6-1 with TRBJ1-4; tentatively, D is TRBD1 (5 bases). Germline CDR1 reads MNHNS; CDR2 reads SASEGT. The CDR3 spans 13 residues. The V and J ends lost 6 bases and 7 bases respectively, with 12 bases between them. This CDR3 reads CASRGDSGEKLFF. In DNA, the CDR3 is TGTGCCAGCAGGGGGGATTCAGGTGAAAAACTGTTTTTT.

For the CDR3, the DNA is TGCAGTGCTAGAGATTCCAGGCCGCGCACACTTAACTACGAGCAGTACTTC. Its translation: CSARDSRPRTLNYEQYF. This chain joins TRBV20-1 and TRBJ2-7; D gene uncertain. There are 17 residues in the CDR3. In germline, CDR1 is DFQATT, CDR2 SNEGSKA (reference sequence). V gave up 0 bases and J gave up 3 bases, with 21 bases separating them.

This clonotype has more than one count but fewer than ten. The chain has TRBV20-1 and TRBJ2-3; TRBD2 aligns across 8 bases. CDR1 and CDR2 from the germline V gene are DFQATT and SNEGSKA (reference sequence). The CDR3 loop spans 16 amino acids. After removal of 6 bases from V and 4 bases from J, the junction contained 15 bases not matched to a gene. The CDR3 nucleotides are TGCAGTGCCAATAGTTGGGCTAGCGGGCTGGCAGATACGCAGTATTTT. Encoded protein: CSANSWASGLADTQYF.

This clonotype was found many times. The chain uses TRBV7-2 and TRBJ2-3; maybe TRBD2 (6 bases). Deletions cut 3 bases from V and 2 bases from J, with 9 bases between. The CDR3 is 14 amino acids. Germline CDR1 SGHTA, CDR2 FQGNSA. Here the CDR3 DNA reads TGTGCCAGCAGCTTCAGCGGGTTCACAGATACGCAGTATTTT. This encodes CASSFSGFTDTQYF.

In this sample, this clonotype turned up many times. This sequence joins TRBV12-3 or TRBV12-4 and TRBJ2-3; D gene unclear. With 3 bases removed from V and 1 base from J, the gap between germline ends came to 8 bases. This CDR3 spans 14 amino acids. The CDR3 DNA is TGTGCCAGCAGTTTCGGACCGCGCACAGATACGCAGTATTTT. It encodes CASSFGPRTDTQYF.

There are many counts of this clonotype. The chain couples TRBV11-2 to TRBJ1-5; D is unclear. The CDR3 consists of 13 residues. The V gene lost 6 bases and the J gene lost 0 bases, with 6 bases spanning the gap. The germline CDR1 and CDR2 sequences are SGHAT and FQNNGV. The CDR3 bases are TGTGCCAGCAGTGGAAATAGCAATCAGCCCCAGCATTTT. Its translation: CASSGNSNQPQHF.

This clonotype has just a few counts. This chain joins TRBV6-2 or TRBV6-3 and TRBJ2-3; the match to TRBD2 covers 13 bases. The V gene end was trimmed by 5 bases and the J gene end by 2 bases; junction bases not matched to a gene: 7. CDR1 is MNHEY, CDR2 SVGEGT, per germline. The CDR3 covers 17 residues. The CDR3 DNA follows: TGTGCCAGCAGTGTCCGACTAGCGGGGGGCTTCACAGATACGCAGTATTTT. Protein: CASSVRLAGGFTDTQYF.

This clonotype appeared a few times. The rearrangement joins TRBV12-3 or TRBV12-4 to TRBJ2-4; D possibly corresponds to TRBD2 (5 bases). V was trimmed by 7 bases and J by 8 bases, leaving 24 bases between them. This CDR3 is 16 amino acids long. CDR3 nucleotides: TGTGCCAGCACCCCTAGGCGCGGCGGGCGAAGGGACATTCAGTACTTC. This encodes CASTPRRGGRRDIQYF.

This clonotype was seen a few times. The chain is built from TRBV9 and TRBJ1-5, with 7 bases fitting TRBD1. CDR1 SGDLS and CDR2 YYNGEE come from the germline V gene. This CDR3 contains 14 residues. The V segment lost 3 bases and the J segment 5 bases; nucleotides outside the gene matches: 5. CDR3 in DNA: TGTGCCAGCAGCGCCGGGACAGTCCATCAGCCCCAGCATTTT. The encoded protein is CASSAGTVHQPQHF.

This rearrangement joins TRBV5-1 to TRBJ2-2; 11 positions agree with TRBD2. V gave up 4 bases and J gave up 6 bases; unmatched junction bases: 14. Germline CDR1 and CDR2: SGHRS and YFSETQ. The CDR3 is 18 residues long. CDR3: CASSPGLISGRAAGELFF. The DNA of the CDR3 is TGCGCCAGCAGCCCCGGTTTGATTAGCGGGAGGGCCGCCGGGGAGCTGTTTTTT.